The clone carrying this TCR beta chain has a count of ten or more. No antigen is known for it. The data derive from a study of T cells after yellow fever vaccination. It was through 5'RACE template switching that TCR cDNA was made, with a universal primer site and UMIs added. MiXCR was run by TCRdb on the 5' RACE reads, yielding one entry per CDR3 protein. This sample yields around 330,000 distinct CDR3 sequences, of which 3.6% are seen a single time; around 22% belongs to the top ten. The study's findings and limits: A large majority of primary-vaccination clones showed up again after the booster (under 98% CD4, about 90% CD8). Although the secondary response was weaker, it peaked faster, at day 5 versus 15.

The CDR3 is made up of 17 amino acids. With 6 bases removed from V and 0 bases from J, the gap between germline ends came to 19 bases. CDR1 LGHDT and CDR2 YNNKEL come from the germline V gene (reference sequence). The sequencing here drew on PBMCs, taken on the day of the yellow fever booster vaccination. This sequence originates from a young man who received the YFV17D yellow fever vaccine. The rearrangement uses TRBV3-1 and TRBJ2-3, with a tentative D call TRBD2 (6 bases). Written as DNA, the CDR3 is TGTGCCAGCAGTCCCCTCCCGGGACTGCTAAGCACAGATACGCAGTATTTT. Amino acid sequence: CASSPLPGLLSTDTQYF.